This TCR beta chain was recovered during a study of Graves' ophthalmopathy and Graves' hyperthyroidism. As the template, RNA transcripts were used to amplify TCR beta CDR3 regions. The workflow started with a first-round RT-PCR run with HTBI primers and then moved on to a second-round multiplex PCR. TCRdb recomputed calls from the multiplex PCR reads with MiXCR, one row per CDR3 protein. The sample includes some 240,000 distinct CDR3 sequences, around 50% of them seen just once. This clonotype showed up just a few times. Its antigen is currently unknown. CDR1 is SGHDN and CDR2 is FVKESK in the germline V gene. This CDR3 has 18 residues. V shed 3 bases and J 0 bases; nucleotides not matched to a gene: 11. General study points: Blood was where most expanded thyroid clonotypes above 0.001 frequency also turned up.

Sequences were obtained from peripheral blood. The origin of this receptor is an adult man with Graves' ophthalmopathy. The chain recombines TRBV14 with TRBJ1-5; 7 bases are shared with TRBD1. In nucleotides, the CDR3 is TGTGCCAGCAGCCATAGGCGGGACAGACGAAATAGCAATCAGCCCCAGCATTTT. Translated: CASSHRRDRRNSNQPQHF.